This T cell receptor (beta chain) was documented in a study of control samples from healthy donors and cancer patients. Germline CDR1 SGHRS, CDR2 YFSETQ. V trimming: 4 bases; J trimming: 3 bases; junction bases outside the gene matches: 4. The CDR3 is 15 amino acids. Repertoires were generated with immunoSEQ multiplex PCR, while TCRdb's copy carries only in-frame clones and drops some. The table records around 97,000 clones, approximately 90% of them present only once. This chain joins TRBV5-1 and TRBJ2-5; 12 nucleotides align to TRBD2. The TCR comes from a man between 60 and 75 years old with lung cancer. The sample consisted of PBMCs. The CDR3 region is CASSRRLAGEETQYF. The DNA for the CDR3 is TGCGCCAGCAGCAGGAGACTAGCGGGGGAAGAGACCCAGTACTTC.